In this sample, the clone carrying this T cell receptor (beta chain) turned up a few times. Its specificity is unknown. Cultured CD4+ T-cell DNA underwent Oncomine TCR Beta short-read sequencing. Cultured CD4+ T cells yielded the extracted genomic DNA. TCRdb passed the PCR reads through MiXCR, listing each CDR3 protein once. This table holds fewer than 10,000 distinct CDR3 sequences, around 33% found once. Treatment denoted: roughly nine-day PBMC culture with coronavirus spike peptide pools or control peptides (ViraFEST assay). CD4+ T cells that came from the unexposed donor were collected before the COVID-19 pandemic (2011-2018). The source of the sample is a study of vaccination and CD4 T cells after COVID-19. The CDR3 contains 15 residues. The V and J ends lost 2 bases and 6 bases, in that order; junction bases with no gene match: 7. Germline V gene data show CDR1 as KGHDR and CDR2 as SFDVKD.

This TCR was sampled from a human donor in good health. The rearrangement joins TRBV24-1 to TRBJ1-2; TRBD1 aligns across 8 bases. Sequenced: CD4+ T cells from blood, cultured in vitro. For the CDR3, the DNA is TGTGCCACCAGTGATTCCTACAGGGGGGTTAATGGCTACACCTTC. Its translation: CATSDSYRGVNGYTF.